These 18 T cell receptor beta chains were sequenced from one sample in a study of blood T cell repertoires in COVID-19. Repertoires were generated with immunoSEQ multiplex PCR, while TCRdb's copy carries only in-frame clones and drops some. Among 180,000 or so clones listed, 78% were seen once. The specimen sequenced was peripheral blood. The receptors shown here come from an elderly woman with active or convalescent COVID-19.

Here the CDR3 DNA reads TGCGCCAGCAGCTTGGCGTCAGGGGGGAAAGGACAAGCTTTCTTT. Amino acids: CASSLASGGKGQAFF. The rearrangement joins TRBV5-1 to TRBJ1-1; 7 nucleotides match TRBD1. Germline loops: CDR1 SGHRS, CDR2 YFSETQ. V shed 0 bases, J shed 9 bases, and the junction held 11 bases outside the gene matches. The CDR3 is 15 amino acids.

This clone was seen once. Its ends do not fully match the called genes, so a read error is possible. In DNA, the CDR3 is TGTGCCAGCAGTCGCTGGACTACCTACGGGCAGTACTTC. This codes for CASSRWTTYGQYF. The chain carries TRBV6-2 or TRBV6-3 and TRBJ2-7; TRBD2 might be the D (6 bases). The CDR3 extends over 13 amino acids. The germline CDR1 and CDR2 sequences are MNHEY and SVGEGT.

The chain has TRBV9 and TRBJ1-1; tentative D call: TRBD1 (6 bases). This CDR3 is built from 16 residues. Trimming removed 2 bases at V and 1 base at J, with 15 bases between. CDR1 and CDR2 from the germline V gene are SGDLS and YYNGEE. The CDR3 sequence: CASSVGTRAENTEAFF. The CDR3 nucleotides are TGTGCCAGCAGCGTCGGGACAAGGGCTGAGAACACTGAAGCTTTCTTT.

The rearrangement uses TRBV7-9 and TRBJ1-4, with 7 bases fitting TRBD1. This CDR3 comprises 14 residues. V lost 3 bases and J lost 5; bases outside the gene matches: 3. Germline values: CDR1 SEHNR, CDR2 FQNEAQ (reference sequence). DNA for the CDR3: TGTGCCAGCAGCTTTTCAGGGGGGAATGAAAAACTGTTTTTT. It is translated as CASSFSGGNEKLFF.

CDR3 nucleotide sequence: TGTGCCAGTAGTCACAGGGTCCCGGGGGAGCTGTTTTTT. Amino acids: CASSHRVPGELFF. The chain carries TRBV19 and TRBJ2-2, with a possible D match to TRBD1 (6 bases). The CDR3 runs 13 residues. Trimming shortened V by 5 bases and J by 8 bases, and 12 bases separated the two germline ends. In germline, CDR1 is LNHDA, CDR2 SQIVND (reference sequence).

The gene calls are TRBV24-1 and TRBJ2-5; 10 bases map to TRBD2. V was clipped by 6 bases and J by 3 bases; unmatched bases: 6. CDR1 KGHDR and CDR2 SFDVKD come from the germline V gene. The CDR3 extends over 15 amino acids. The CDR3 nucleotides read TGTGCCACCAGTAGGGGACTAGCGCCGGAAGAGACCCAGTACTTC. As protein: CATSRGLAPEETQYF.

A few counts support this clone. V is TRBV7-2 and J is TRBJ2-3; perhaps TRBD2 as D (5 bases). Per the germline V gene, CDR1 is SGHTA and CDR2 is FQGNSA. V was trimmed by 5 bases and J by 3 bases, leaving 15 bases between them. CDR3 length: 15 residues. Here the CDR3 DNA reads TGTGCCAGCAGCGACGCTACCCGGGGTACAGATACGCAGTATTTT. It encodes CASSDATRGTDTQYF.

Details on this clone: This sample also contains other DNA sequences that code for the same CDR3. V is TRBV4-3 and J is TRBJ1-2, with 8 bases lining up with TRBD1. Per germline, CDR1 LGHNA and CDR2 YSLEER. With V trimmed by 0 bases and J by 3 bases, 6 bases remained unmatched. The CDR3 is made up of 16 amino acids. DNA of the CDR3: TGCGCCAGCAGCCAAGATATGGACAGGGAATACTATGGCTACACCTTC. It specifies CASSQDMDREYYGYTF.

The J gene is TRBJ2-3, the V gene TRBV2; 8 bases line up with TRBD1. The CDR3 sequence is 14 residues long. Losses at the gene ends were 6 bases for V and 2 bases for J; bases not matched to a gene: 4. Germline CDR1 reads SNHLY; CDR2 reads FYNNEI. The CDR3 protein is CASSRGQHTDTQYF. CDR3 DNA sequence: TGTGCCAGCAGCAGGGGGCAGCACACAGATACGCAGTATTTT.

This chain links TRBV2 with TRBJ1-2; 11 positions agree with TRBD1. The germline CDR1 and CDR2 sequences are SNHLY and FYNNEI. The ends lost 3 bases at V and 7 bases at J; junction bases unmatched: 10. This CDR3 comprises 16 residues. The CDR3: CASSEISGTGGFGYTF. The CDR3 bases are TGTGCCAGCAGTGAGATCTCCGGGACAGGGGGTTTTGGCTACACCTTC.

V is TRBV4-3 and J is TRBJ1-3; D uncertain. Looked up from germline, CDR1 is LGHNA and CDR2 is YSLEER. V lost 4 bases, J lost 0 bases, and 10 bases lay in between. CDR3 length equals 15 residues. CDR3 region: CASSLSEGSGNTIYF. The CDR3, as DNA: TGCGCCAGCAGCCTGTCGGAGGGCTCTGGAAACACCATATATTTT.

The chain joins TRBV27 to TRBJ2-3, with D uncertain. CDR1 and CDR2 (germline): MNHEY, SMNVEV (reference sequence). Trimming took off 0 bases at V and 1 base at J, with 5 bases between the two ends. The CDR3 totals 14 residues. The CDR3 region is CASSLSRGTDTQYF. The CDR3 DNA follows: TGTGCCAGCAGTTTATCCCGCGGCACAGATACGCAGTATTTT.

This chain joins TRBV6-5 and TRBJ2-1, with D unresolved. Germline CDR1 is MNHEY and CDR2 is SVGAGI. Trimming took 0 bases from V and 0 from J, leaving 9 bases between them. The CDR3 contains 16 residues. CDR3 nucleotides: TGTGCCAGCAGTTACTCGAGCTTATACTCCTACAATGAGCAGTTCTTC. Translating it yields CASSYSSLYSYNEQFF.

This clone was observed a few times. V is TRBV9 and J is TRBJ1-3; D is ambiguous. The V gene's germline CDR1 is SGDLS and CDR2 YYNGEE. The CDR3 has 13 residues. V shed 3 bases and J shed 4 bases, with 8 bases lying between them. The CDR3 here is CASSGSGGNTIYF. The CDR3 DNA reads TGTGCCAGCAGCGGGTCGGGGGGAAACACCATATATTTT.

The rearrangement uses TRBV4-2 and TRBJ2-3; 7 positions agree with TRBD1. Germline V lookup: CDR1 LGHNA, CDR2 YNFKEQ. The CDR3 consists of 15 residues. V trimming: 5 bases; J trimming: 0 bases; junction bases outside the gene matches: 5. Here the CDR3 DNA reads TGTGCCAGCAGCTTAACAGGGGCTAGCACAGATACGCAGTATTTT. Protein product: CASSLTGASTDTQYF.

At least ten counts were recorded for this clone. Here the CDR3 DNA reads TGTGCCAGCAGACTGCGTTACGGTGAGCAGTTCTTC. Residues: CASRLRYGEQFF. This chain links TRBV3-1 (or the pseudogene TRBV3-2) with TRBJ2-1; D not resolved. Germline-derived CDR1 and CDR2 are LGHDT and YNNKEL (reference sequence). Trimming took 6 bases from V and 9 from J, leaving 12 bases between them. The CDR3 has 12 amino acids.

The genes are TRBV19 and TRBJ2-7, with 7 bases that match TRBD2. From germline, CDR1 is LNHDA and CDR2 SQIVND (reference sequence). Losses at the gene ends were 5 bases for V and 4 bases for J; bases not matched to a gene: 8. The CDR3 extends over 14 amino acids. CDR3: CASSPGTIIYEQYF. The CDR3 DNA follows: TGTGCCAGTAGTCCCGGGACTATCATTTACGAGCAGTACTTC.

The chain recombines TRBV5-1 with TRBJ2-2; 8 bases match TRBD1. The CDR3 has 16 amino acids. The junction had 12 bases not matched to a gene; V was cut back by 6 bases and J by 5 bases. The germline V gene has CDR1 SGHRS and CDR2 YFSETQ. This chain's CDR3 is CASTSPGGVVTGELFF. The CDR3 nucleotides read TGCGCCAGCACCTCCCCAGGGGGCGTAGTTACCGGGGAGCTGTTTTTT.